A single sample is the source of the 15 T cell receptor beta chains below, sequenced in a study of T cells expressing NK-cell markers. TCRdb processed the 5' RACE reads again and assigns one entry to each CDR3 protein, with no DNA. This table holds 200,000 to 300,000 distinct CDR3 sequences. The sample taken for sequencing was blood T cells: a sorted CD56 or NKG2C T cell subset, CD4+ or CD8+ T cells, or bulk PBMC T cells (not recorded which). The source of these receptors is a man aged 18 to 29 in good health.

This rearrangement joins TRBV15 to TRBJ2-2. Germline V CDR1 and CDR2: LNHNV, YYDKDF (reference sequence). This CDR3 region has 14 residues. This chain's CDR3 is CATGPDLNTGELFF. The full variable domain, rest sourced from reference TRBV15 and TRBJ2-2, is DAMVIQNPRYQVTQFGKPVTLSCSQTLNHNVMYWYQQKSSQAPKLLFHYYDKDFNNEADTPDNFQSRRPNTSFCFLDIRSPGLGDTAMYLCATGPDLNTGELFFGEGSRLTVL.

The V gene is TRBV7-2, the J gene TRBJ2-2. The germline V gene has CDR1 SGHTA and CDR2 FQGNSA. The CDR3 has 16 residues. CDR3 sequence reads: CASSLDPRPAPGELFF.

This rearrangement joins TRBV10-3 to TRBJ2-1; as DNA is missing, the TRBD1 call by TCRdb cannot be tested. Germline CDR1 and CDR2: ENHRY and SYGVKD. The CDR3 has 15 amino acids. CDR3 sequence: CAISESRNPVNEQFF.

This chain connects TRBV29-1 to TRBJ1-2; TCRdb outputs TRBD1, but without DNA this stays unchecked. CDR3 length: 15 residues. The germline V gene has CDR1 SQVTM and CDR2 ANQGSEA. CDR3 protein: CSVEAPTKGTYGYTF.

The V call is TRBV3-1, the J call TRBJ1-1. The germline V gene encodes CDR1 LGHDT and CDR2 YNNKEL (reference sequence). CDR3 length equals 18 residues. The CDR3 reads CASSQDKVAGWENTEAFF.

The chain recombines TRBV7-2 with TRBJ2-7; the D gene TCRdb calls, TRBD1, cannot be checked with no DNA. This CDR3 comprises 16 residues. Germline V gene data show CDR1 as SGHTA and CDR2 as FQGNSA. The CDR3 sequence: CASSLELRAGAGEQYF.

CDR3 amino acids: CASTAGGQSGELFF. V is TRBV5-1 and J is TRBJ2-2; the D call from TCRdb, TRBD2, cannot be confirmed without DNA. This CDR3 spans 14 amino acids. Germline lookup yields CDR1 SGHRS and CDR2 YFSETQ.

This chain links TRBV12-3 or TRBV12-4 with TRBJ2-1. The CDR3 covers 14 residues. The CDR3 here is CASSLRSRNNEQFF.

The chain couples TRBV11-2 to TRBJ2-7; TCRdb's D call, TRBD1, is unchecked because there is no DNA. Germline CDR1 SGHAT, CDR2 FQNNGV. The CDR3 has 14 amino acids. The CDR3 loop reads CASSLDRSGGEQYF.

This chain joins TRBV27 and TRBJ1-1. This CDR3 has 15 residues. The germline gives CDR1 MNHEY, CDR2 SMNVEV (reference sequence). The CDR3 loop is CASSFMSEANTEAFF.

The V gene is TRBV6-5, the J gene TRBJ1-2; TCRdb picks TRBD1, but there is no DNA to check that call. The CDR3 is 14 residues long. Germline V gene lookup returns CDR1 MNHEY and CDR2 SVGAGI. CDR3 sequence reads: CASRNAGSNYGYTF.

The chain is built from TRBV4-2 and TRBJ2-7; TCRdb designates TRBD1, a call that cannot be tested without DNA. Germline V gene sequence: CDR1 LGHNA, CDR2 YNFKEQ. The CDR3 consists of 17 residues. CDR3 amino acids: CASSQDVQGTADYEQYF.

The chain uses TRBV2 and TRBJ2-5; TCRdb returns TRBD1, unconfirmable since there is no DNA. CDR1 SNHLY and CDR2 FYNNEI come from the germline V gene. This CDR3 is 12 amino acids long. CDR3 sequence reads: CASRQQAETQYF. Drawing the rest from reference TRBV2 and TRBJ2-5, the complete variable domain is EPEVTQTPSHQVTQMGQEVILRCVPISNHLYFYWYRQILGQKVEFLVSFYNNEISEKSEIFDDQFSVERPDGSNFTLKIRSTKLEDSAMYFCASRQQAETQYFGPGTRLLVL.

V usage is TRBV19 and J usage is TRBJ2-1; TCRdb picks TRBD2, but there is no DNA to check that call. Germline CDR1 and CDR2: LNHDA and SQIVND (reference sequence). This CDR3 region has 14 residues. The CDR3 region is CASSTPRLAGEQFF.

The CDR3 sequence: CASSSRQGAQYF. V usage is TRBV7-2 and J usage is TRBJ2-3; TCRdb selects TRBD1, and the lack of DNA leaves this call unchecked. CDR3 length: 12 residues. Germline lookup yields CDR1 SGHTA and CDR2 FQGNSA.